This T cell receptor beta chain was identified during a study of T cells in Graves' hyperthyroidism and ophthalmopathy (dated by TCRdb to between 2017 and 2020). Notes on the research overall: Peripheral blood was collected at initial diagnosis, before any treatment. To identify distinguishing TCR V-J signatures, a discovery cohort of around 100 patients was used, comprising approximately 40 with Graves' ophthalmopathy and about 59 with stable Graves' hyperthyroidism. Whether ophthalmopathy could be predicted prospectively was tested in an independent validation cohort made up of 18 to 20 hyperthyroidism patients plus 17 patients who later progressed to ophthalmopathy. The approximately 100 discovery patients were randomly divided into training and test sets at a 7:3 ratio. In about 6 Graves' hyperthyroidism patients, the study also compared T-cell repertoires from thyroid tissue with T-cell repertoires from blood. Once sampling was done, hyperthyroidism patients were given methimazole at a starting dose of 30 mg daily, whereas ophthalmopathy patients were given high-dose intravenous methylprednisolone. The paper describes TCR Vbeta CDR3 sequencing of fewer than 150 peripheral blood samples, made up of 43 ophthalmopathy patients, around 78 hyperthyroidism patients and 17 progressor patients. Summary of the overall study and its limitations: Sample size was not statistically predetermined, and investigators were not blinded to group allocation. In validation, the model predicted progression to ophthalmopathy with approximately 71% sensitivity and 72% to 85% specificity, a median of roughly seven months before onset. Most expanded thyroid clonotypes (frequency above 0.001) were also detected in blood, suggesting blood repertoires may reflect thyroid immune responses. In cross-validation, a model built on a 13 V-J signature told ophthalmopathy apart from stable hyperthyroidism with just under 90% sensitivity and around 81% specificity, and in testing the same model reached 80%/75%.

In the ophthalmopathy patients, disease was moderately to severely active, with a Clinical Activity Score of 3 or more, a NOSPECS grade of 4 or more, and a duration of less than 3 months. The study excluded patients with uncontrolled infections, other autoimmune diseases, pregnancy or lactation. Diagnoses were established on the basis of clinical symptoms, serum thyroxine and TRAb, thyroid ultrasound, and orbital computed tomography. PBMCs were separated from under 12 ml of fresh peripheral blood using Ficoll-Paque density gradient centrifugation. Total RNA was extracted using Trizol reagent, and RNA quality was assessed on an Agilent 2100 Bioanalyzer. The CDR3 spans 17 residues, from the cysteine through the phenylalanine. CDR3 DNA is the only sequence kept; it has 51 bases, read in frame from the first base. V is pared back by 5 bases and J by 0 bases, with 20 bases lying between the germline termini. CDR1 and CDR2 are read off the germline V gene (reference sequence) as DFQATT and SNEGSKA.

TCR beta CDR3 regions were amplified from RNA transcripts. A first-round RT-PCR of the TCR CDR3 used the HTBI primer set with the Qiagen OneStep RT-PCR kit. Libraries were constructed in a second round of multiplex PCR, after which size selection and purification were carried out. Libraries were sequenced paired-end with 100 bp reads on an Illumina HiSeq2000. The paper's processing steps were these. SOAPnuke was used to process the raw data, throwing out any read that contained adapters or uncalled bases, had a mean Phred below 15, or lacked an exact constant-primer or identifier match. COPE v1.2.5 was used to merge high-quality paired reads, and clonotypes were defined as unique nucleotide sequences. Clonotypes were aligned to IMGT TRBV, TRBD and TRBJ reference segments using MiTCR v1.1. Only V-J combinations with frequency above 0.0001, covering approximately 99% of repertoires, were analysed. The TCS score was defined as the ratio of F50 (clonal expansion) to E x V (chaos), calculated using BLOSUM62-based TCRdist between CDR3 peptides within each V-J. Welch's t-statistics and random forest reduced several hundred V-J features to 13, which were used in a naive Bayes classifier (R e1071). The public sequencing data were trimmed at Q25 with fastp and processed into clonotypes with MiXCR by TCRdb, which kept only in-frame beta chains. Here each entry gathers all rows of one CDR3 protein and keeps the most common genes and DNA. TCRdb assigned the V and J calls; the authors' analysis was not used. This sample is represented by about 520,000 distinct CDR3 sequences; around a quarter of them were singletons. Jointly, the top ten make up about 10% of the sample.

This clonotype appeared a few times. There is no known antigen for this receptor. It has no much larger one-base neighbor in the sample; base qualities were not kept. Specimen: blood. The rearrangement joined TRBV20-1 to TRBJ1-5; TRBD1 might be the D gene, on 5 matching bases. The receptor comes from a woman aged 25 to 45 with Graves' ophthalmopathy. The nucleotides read TGCAGTGCTGGGGGTCACACCGCCCGAGGTAGCAATCAGCCCCAGCATTTT. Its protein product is CSAGGHTARGSNQPQHF.